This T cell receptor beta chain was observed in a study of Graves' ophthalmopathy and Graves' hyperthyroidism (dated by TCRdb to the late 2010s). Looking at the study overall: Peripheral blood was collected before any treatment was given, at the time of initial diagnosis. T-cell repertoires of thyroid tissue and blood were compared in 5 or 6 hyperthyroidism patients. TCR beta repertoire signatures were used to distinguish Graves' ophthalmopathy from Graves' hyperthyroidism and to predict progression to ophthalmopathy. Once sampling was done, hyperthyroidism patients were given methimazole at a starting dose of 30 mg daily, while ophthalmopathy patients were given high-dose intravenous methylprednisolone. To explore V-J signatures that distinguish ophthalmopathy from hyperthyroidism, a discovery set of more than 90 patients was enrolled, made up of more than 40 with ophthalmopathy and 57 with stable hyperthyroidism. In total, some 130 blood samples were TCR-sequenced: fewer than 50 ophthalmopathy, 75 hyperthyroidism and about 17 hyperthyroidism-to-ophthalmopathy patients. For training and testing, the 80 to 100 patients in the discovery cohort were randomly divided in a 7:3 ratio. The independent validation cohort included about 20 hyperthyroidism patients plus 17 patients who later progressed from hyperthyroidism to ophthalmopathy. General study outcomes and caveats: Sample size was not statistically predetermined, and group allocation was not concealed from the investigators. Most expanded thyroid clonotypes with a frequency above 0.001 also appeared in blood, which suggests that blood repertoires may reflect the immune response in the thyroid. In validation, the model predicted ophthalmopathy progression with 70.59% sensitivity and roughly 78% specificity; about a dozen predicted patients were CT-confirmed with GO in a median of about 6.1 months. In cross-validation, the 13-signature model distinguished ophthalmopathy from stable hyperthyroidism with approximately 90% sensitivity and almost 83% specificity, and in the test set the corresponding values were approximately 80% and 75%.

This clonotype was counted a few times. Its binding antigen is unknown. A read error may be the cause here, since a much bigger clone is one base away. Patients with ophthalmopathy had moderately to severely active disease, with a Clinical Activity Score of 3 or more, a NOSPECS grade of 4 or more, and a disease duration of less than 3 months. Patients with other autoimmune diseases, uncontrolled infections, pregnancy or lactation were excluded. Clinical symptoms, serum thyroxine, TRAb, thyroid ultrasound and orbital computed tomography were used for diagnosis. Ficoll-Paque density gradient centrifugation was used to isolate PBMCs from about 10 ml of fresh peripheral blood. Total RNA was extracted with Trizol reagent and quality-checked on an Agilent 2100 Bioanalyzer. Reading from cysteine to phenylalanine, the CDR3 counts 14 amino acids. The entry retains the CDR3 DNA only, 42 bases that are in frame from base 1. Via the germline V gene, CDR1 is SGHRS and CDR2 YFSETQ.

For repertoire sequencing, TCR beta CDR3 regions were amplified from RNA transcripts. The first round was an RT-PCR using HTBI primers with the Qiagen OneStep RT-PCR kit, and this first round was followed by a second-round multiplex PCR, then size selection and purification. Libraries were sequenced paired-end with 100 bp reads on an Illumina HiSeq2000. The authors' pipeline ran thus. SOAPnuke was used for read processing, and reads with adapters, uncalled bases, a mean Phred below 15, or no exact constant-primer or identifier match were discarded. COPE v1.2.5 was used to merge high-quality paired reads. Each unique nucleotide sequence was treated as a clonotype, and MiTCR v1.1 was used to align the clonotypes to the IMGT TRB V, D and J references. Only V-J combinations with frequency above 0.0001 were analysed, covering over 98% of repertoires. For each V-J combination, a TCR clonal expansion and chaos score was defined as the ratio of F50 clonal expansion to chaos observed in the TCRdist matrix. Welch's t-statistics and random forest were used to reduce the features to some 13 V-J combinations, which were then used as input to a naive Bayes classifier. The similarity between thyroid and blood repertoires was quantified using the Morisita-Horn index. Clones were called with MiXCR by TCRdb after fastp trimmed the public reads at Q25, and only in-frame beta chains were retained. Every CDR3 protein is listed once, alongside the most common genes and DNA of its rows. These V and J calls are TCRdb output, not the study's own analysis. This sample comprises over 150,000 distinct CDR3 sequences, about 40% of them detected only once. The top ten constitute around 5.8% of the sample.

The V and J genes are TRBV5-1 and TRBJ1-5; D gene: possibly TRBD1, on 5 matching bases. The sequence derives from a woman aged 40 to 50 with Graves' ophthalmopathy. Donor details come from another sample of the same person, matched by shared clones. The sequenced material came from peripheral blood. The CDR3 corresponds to CVSSEGTFKEPQHF. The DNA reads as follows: TGCGTCAGCAGTGAGGGGACCTTCAAGGAGCCCCAGCATTTT. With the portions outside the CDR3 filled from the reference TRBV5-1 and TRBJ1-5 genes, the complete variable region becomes KAGVTQTPRYLIKTRGQQVTLSCSPISGHRSVSWYQQTPGQGLQFLFEYFSETQRNKGNFPGRFSGRQFSNSRSEMNVSTLELGDSALYLCVSSEGTFKEPQHFGDGTRLSIL.